Each of the 30 T cell receptor beta chains below was sequenced from the same sample in a study of T cells in localized non-small cell lung cancer. The data were produced by immunoSEQ multiplex PCR, yet TCRdb's version contains in-frame clones alone and is incomplete. The sample gives fewer than 2,000 clones, approximately 26% of which show up once; 14% is in the top ten. Specimen: normal lung tissue next to the tumor, collected before any cancer treatment. The receptor source for this set is a female donor aged 60 or older with stage I lung adenocarcinoma.

The V call is TRBV29-1, the J call TRBJ1-2; tentatively, D is TRBD1 (5 bases). Trimming pared 1 base from V and 5 bases from J, leaving 11 bases between. The CDR3 contains 13 residues. Germline V gene data show CDR1 as SQVTM and CDR2 as ANQGSEA. CDR3 in DNA: TGCAGCGTTGAAGTCAGGGCGGAGTATGGCTACACCTTC. Its translation is CSVEVRAEYGYTF.

Concerning this clone itself: An end of the junction does not agree with germline; a read error may underlie this. This chain joins TRBV18 and TRBJ2-2; tentatively, D is TRBD1 or TRBD2 (5 bases each). This CDR3 is built from 15 residues. The germline gives CDR1 KGHSH, CDR2 LQKENI. DNA for the CDR3: TGTGCCAGCTCACCCCGGGACGGCCCAACCGCGGAGCTGTTTTTT. Translated, it gives CASSPRDGPTAELFF.

By its share, this clone is medium-sized. The CDR3, as DNA: TGTGCCAGCAGCTTGGCGGGTGGCACAGATACGCAGTATTTT. Translating it yields CASSLAGGTDTQYF. The chain has TRBV7-1 and TRBJ2-3; maybe TRBD2 (5 bases). TRBV7-1 carries the ORF label, with uncertain function. Between the trimmed V and J ends, which lost 4 bases and 1 base, there was a span of 9 bases. This CDR3 spans 14 amino acids.

This clone was detected a few times. V gene TRBV10-3 combines with J gene TRBJ2-7; 10 bases fit TRBD1. V shed 0 bases and J 6 bases; nucleotides not matched to a gene: 2. There are 14 residues in the CDR3. Per the germline V gene, CDR1 is ENHRY and CDR2 is SYGVKD. The CDR3 region has the DNA TGTGCCATCAGTGAGTCGTGGACAGGGGGCGAGCAGTACTTC. Its protein is CAISESWTGGEQYF.

Sample share makes this clone large. This chain uses TRBV11-3 with TRBJ1-5; 7 nucleotides align to TRBD1. Germline loops: CDR1 SGHNT, CDR2 YENEEA. The CDR3 sequence is 14 residues long. Germline trimming cut 4 bases from V and 4 bases from J; bases unmatched to any gene: 4. CDR3 DNA: TGTGCCAGCAGCTCGTACAGGGGTAATCAGCCCCAGCATTTT. Translating gives CASSSYRGNQPQHF.

This chain links TRBV28 with TRBJ2-5, with D perhaps TRBD2 (6 bases). The CDR3 is 14 residues long. Trimming took off 7 bases at V and 4 bases at J, with 16 bases between the two ends. From germline, CDR1 is MDHEN and CDR2 SYDVKM. The CDR3 loop is CASNAGPLGETQYF. The CDR3 DNA reads TGTGCCAGCAATGCGGGGCCTTTAGGAGAGACCCAGTACTTC.

The chain combines TRBV30 with TRBJ2-7; D gene ambiguous. Trimming took off 0 bases at V and 6 bases at J, with 9 bases between the two ends. The germline V gene has CDR1 GTSNPN and CDR2 SVGIG (reference sequence). This CDR3 region has 12 residues. CDR3 sequence reads: CAWSVNRGEQYF. In DNA form, the CDR3 reads TGTGCCTGGAGTGTTAATCGTGGCGAGCAGTACTTC. Filled out from reference TRBV30 and TRBJ2-7, the complete variable domain reads SQTIHQWPATLVQPVGSPLSLECTVEGTSNPNLYWYRQAAGRGLQLLFYSVGIGQISSEVPQNLSASRPQDRQFILSSKKLLLSDSGFYLCAWSVNRGEQYFGPGTRLTVT.

The V call is TRBV18, the J call TRBJ1-2, with D maybe TRBD1 (5 bases). Trimming pared 6 bases from V and 5 bases from J, leaving 22 bases between. Germline CDR1 is KGHSH and CDR2 is LQKENI. The CDR3 sequence is 16 residues long. The CDR3 bases are TGTGCCAGCTCTCAATCCCCGCCCAGGGAAAGATATGGCTACACCTTC. Translated: CASSQSPPRERYGYTF.

The chain is built from TRBV28 and TRBJ1-2, with 8 bases that match TRBD1. Unmatched junction bases numbered 2, after V lost 3 bases and J lost 5 bases. The CDR3 is 13 residues long. Germline V gene sequence: CDR1 MDHEN, CDR2 SYDVKM. Here the CDR3 reads CASSLDRDYGYTF. The CDR3 coding sequence is TGTGCCAGCAGTTTGGACAGGGATTATGGCTACACCTTC.

This clone was counted between two and nine times. V usage is TRBV4-1 and J usage is TRBJ2-1; 8 bases are a match to TRBD2. The CDR3 sequence is 17 residues long. V lost 4 bases and J lost 9; bases outside the gene matches: 17. Germline loops: CDR1 MGHRA, CDR2 YSYEKL. The CDR3 DNA reads as TGCGCCAGCAGCCCCTTACGGGAGGGGCTTGACGTAGGTGAGCAGTTCTTC. Translating it yields CASSPLREGLDVGEQFF.

This chain connects TRBV25-1 to TRBJ2-7; a weak D match, TRBD2 (5 bases). CDR1 and CDR2 from the germline V gene are MGHDK and SYGVNS. The V gene lost 5 bases and the J gene lost 3 bases, with 14 bases spanning the gap. This CDR3 has 14 residues. CDR3 sequence reads: CASSFRFRDYEQYV. DNA of the CDR3: TGTGCCAGCAGTTTCCGATTCCGGGACTACGAGCAGTACGTC.

This clone was picked up a small number of times. The chain combines TRBV6-8 with TRBJ2-1, with D perhaps TRBD1 (6 bases). Per germline, CDR1 MNHGY and CDR2 SAAAGT. V was trimmed by 4 bases and J by 5 bases, leaving 12 bases between them. CDR3 size: 14 residues. This CDR3 is CASSSRTADNEQFF. The CDR3 DNA reads as TGTGCCAGCAGTTCTCGGACAGCCGACAATGAGCAGTTCTTC.

The V gene is TRBV19, the J gene TRBJ1-2; D possibly corresponds to TRBD1 (5 bases). This CDR3 has 14 residues. V lost 1 base to trimming and J lost 8 bases, with 14 bases between them. CDR1 LNHDA and CDR2 SQIVND come from the germline V gene (reference sequence). The CDR3 sequence: CASSIAGLPSGYTF. Written as DNA, the CDR3 is TGTGCCAGTAGTATAGCGGGACTGCCCTCAGGCTACACCTTC.

V gene TRBV18 combines with J gene TRBJ1-3; D perhaps matches TRBD1 (6 bases). V lost 8 bases and J lost 4, with 12 bases in between. The germline gives CDR1 KGHSH, CDR2 LQKENI. This CDR3 is built from 13 residues. The CDR3 DNA is TGTGCCAGCCTGGGGACACTGGGAAACACCATATATTTT. Its translation: CASLGTLGNTIYF. The whole variable domain, filled in from reference TRBV18 and TRBJ1-3, reads NAGVMQNPRHLVRRRGQEARLRCSPMKGHSHVYWYRQLPEEGLKFMVYLQKENIIDESGMPKERFSAEFPKEGPSILRIQQVVRGDSAAYFCASLGTLGNTIYFGEGSWLTVV.

The gene calls are TRBV25-1 and TRBJ1-2; a weak D match, TRBD1 (5 bases). The CDR3 totals 13 residues. The V end was cut by 7 bases, the J end by 4 bases, with 13 bases between. Germline V gene lookup returns CDR1 MGHDK and CDR2 SYGVNS. The CDR3 nucleotides read TGTGCCAGCACTCGAGGAGGGACCTATGGCTACACCTTC. Translating it yields CASTRGGTYGYTF.

V usage is TRBV10-3 and J usage is TRBJ1-2; D not resolved. Germline CDR1 and CDR2: ENHRY and SYGVKD. Trimming took off 0 bases at V and 4 bases at J, with 15 bases between the two ends. The CDR3 extends over 16 amino acids. The CDR3 region is CAISESPGLRLYGYTF. The CDR3 DNA follows: TGTGCCATCAGTGAGTCGCCCGGGCTTCGGCTCTATGGCTACACCTTC.

The sample holds a few counts of this clone. This chain connects TRBV11-3 to TRBJ2-1; 9 bases align to TRBD2. The germline gives CDR1 SGHNT, CDR2 YENEEA. CDR3 length: 19 amino acids. The trim removed 2 bases at V and 3 bases at J, leaving 14 bases unmatched. This CDR3 is CASSLRKEASGAFYNEQFF. The CDR3 nucleotides read TGTGCCAGCAGCTTACGTAAAGAGGCTAGCGGGGCCTTCTACAATGAGCAGTTCTTC.

The chain couples TRBV29-1 to TRBJ1-1; 10 bases match TRBD1. Germline assignment: CDR1 SQVTM and CDR2 ANQGSEA. CDR3 size: 14 residues. Trimming took 6 bases from V and 2 from J; bases not matched to a gene: 6. CDR3: CSVRQGAGNTEAFF. Here the CDR3 DNA reads TGCAGCGTGAGACAGGGGGCGGGAAACACTGAAGCTTTCTTT.

In its sample, this clone was seen a few times. The chain has TRBV30 and TRBJ2-2; TRBD1 matches at 9 bases. The V gene end was trimmed by 5 bases and the J gene end by 5 bases; junction bases not matched to a gene: 3. Germline V gene lookup returns CDR1 GTSNPN and CDR2 SVGIG (reference sequence). This CDR3 is built from 13 residues. CDR3 amino acids: CAWVQGATGELFF. The CDR3 DNA sequence: TGTGCCTGGGTACAGGGGGCAACCGGGGAGCTGTTTTTT.

This clone was found a few times. The V gene is TRBV6-8, the J gene TRBJ1-1, with a tentative D call TRBD1 (6 bases). Germline V CDR1 and CDR2: MNHGY, SAAAGT. This CDR3 region has 13 residues. The V end was cut by 6 bases, the J end by 6 bases, with 14 bases between. CDR3: CASRQGRGPEAFF. DNA for the CDR3: TGTGCCAGCAGGCAAGGCAGGGGCCCTGAAGCTTTCTTT.

The CDR3, as DNA: TGTGCCAGCAGCTTAGTGACAGGGGGGGAAGCCCAGCATTTT. This encodes CASSLVTGGEAQHF. The chain combines TRBV11-3 with TRBJ1-5; 9 bases align to TRBD1. The CDR3 is 14 residues long. Germline assignment: CDR1 SGHNT and CDR2 YENEEA. V shed 1 base and J 11 bases; nucleotides not matched to a gene: 6.

This clone was picked up a small number of times. The J gene is TRBJ2-1, the V gene TRBV19; D unclear. This CDR3 comprises 12 residues. Per the germline V gene, CDR1 is LNHDA and CDR2 is SQIVND (reference sequence). Trimming shortened V by 8 bases and J by 9 bases, and 14 bases separated the two germline ends. In DNA form, the CDR3 reads TGTGCCAGTCACAGAGAGACGGGTGAGCAGTTCTTC. Protein sequence: CASHRETGEQFF.

This clone was detected a few times. This chain uses TRBV9 with TRBJ1-1; perhaps TRBD1 as D (6 bases). Germline values: CDR1 SGDLS, CDR2 YYNGEE. V lost 3 bases and J lost 4, with 13 bases in between. The CDR3 is 14 residues long. The CDR3 DNA follows: TGTGCCAGCAGCGCACAGGGTCCTAGCACTGAAGCTTTCTTT. It yields the protein CASSAQGPSTEAFF.

This clone was detected only a few times. The chain links TRBV18 to TRBJ2-2, with D perhaps TRBD1 (6 bases). The germline gives CDR1 KGHSH, CDR2 LQKENI. Trimming pared 1 base from V and 0 bases from J, leaving 6 bases between. This CDR3 is 15 amino acids long. In nucleotides, the CDR3 is TGTGCCAGCTCACCACGGACAGCGAACACCGGGGAGCTGTTTTTT. This codes for CASSPRTANTGELFF. The whole variable domain, remainder taken from reference TRBV18 and TRBJ2-2, is NAGVMQNPRHLVRRRGQEARLRCSPMKGHSHVYWYRQLPEEGLKFMVYLQKENIIDESGMPKERFSAEFPKEGPSILRIQQVVRGDSAAYFCASSPRTANTGELFFGEGSRLTVL.

This clone was detected only a few times. The rearrangement links TRBV11-3 to TRBJ2-1; 8 bases align to TRBD1. Germline V gene sequence: CDR1 SGHNT, CDR2 YENEEA. V was clipped by 0 bases and J by 2 bases; unmatched bases: 0. This CDR3 is 15 amino acids long. The CDR3 region is CASSLEQGAYNEQFF. CDR3 DNA sequence: TGTGCCAGCAGCTTAGAACAGGGGGCCTACAATGAGCAGTTCTTC.

Relative to its sample, this clone is large. The gene calls are TRBV28 and TRBJ2-5; 8 nucleotides agree with TRBD1. CDR1 and CDR2 (germline): MDHEN, SYDVKM. Losses at the gene ends were 4 bases for V and 3 bases for J; bases not matched to a gene: 16. This CDR3 region has 18 residues. The CDR3 DNA sequence: TGTGCCAGCAGTTCATCGCAAACAGGGGGTCAAGGGGAAGAGACCCAGTACTTC. Protein product: CASSSSQTGGQGEETQYF.

In this sample, this clone turned up a few times. The rearrangement joins TRBV6-8 to TRBJ1-1, with D possibly TRBD1 on 5 matching bases. Germline V gene lookup returns CDR1 MNHGY and CDR2 SAAAGT. This CDR3 is built from 14 residues. The V end lost 10 bases, the J end lost 1 base, and 16 bases lay between the germline ends. This CDR3 reads CAIRRDGRNTEAFF. The CDR3 coding sequence is TGTGCCATCAGACGGGACGGCCGGAACACTGAAGCTTTCTTT.

The chain combines TRBV19 with TRBJ2-3, with TRBD2 matching over 11 bases. V dropped 5 bases and J dropped 7; count of bases not matched to a gene: 8. This CDR3 has 15 amino acids. CDR1 is LNHDA, CDR2 SQIVND, per germline (reference sequence). CDR3 coding DNA: TGTGCCAGTAGTCTGTTAGCGGGGGGGGTAAATACGCAGTATTTT. It is translated as CASSLLAGGVNTQYF.

The J gene is TRBJ2-2, the V gene TRBV18; D gene unclear. The CDR3 loop spans 16 amino acids. V gave up 1 base and J gave up 0 bases, with 9 bases separating them. The germline gives CDR1 KGHSH, CDR2 LQKENI. The CDR3 sequence is CASSPRVTANTGELFF. CDR3 sequence (DNA): TGTGCCAGCTCACCACGGGTTACCGCGAACACCGGGGAGCTGTTTTTT.

The table lists this clone with a few counts. Other DNA sequences from this sample encode an identical CDR3 as well. The V call is TRBV28, the J call TRBJ1-1, with D possibly TRBD1 on 6 matching bases. Trimming took off 5 bases at V and 0 bases at J, with 10 bases between the two ends. The CDR3 is 14 amino acids. The germline CDR1 and CDR2 sequences are MDHEN and SYDVKM. The CDR3 loop reads CASSQGNMNTEAFF. CDR3 bases: TGTGCCAGCAGTCAGGGGAATATGAACACTGAAGCTTTCTTT.